The TCR beta chain described here comes from a study of identical twins. CDR1 SNHLY and CDR2 FYNNEI come from the germline V gene. The V gene lost 7 bases and the J gene lost 4 bases, with 17 bases spanning the gap. CDR3 length: 16 amino acids. The sample holds a few counts of this clonotype. Each CDR3 protein is one row after TCRdb ran MiXCR on the 5' RACE reads. This sample has 1.5 million to 2 million distinct CDR3 sequences, with around a third found just once. V and J are TRBV2 and TRBJ1-6; D ambiguous. The origin of this receptor is a newborn girl in good health. The source material was cord blood. The CDR3 spells CASTPGRYYYNSPLHF. The CDR3 DNA follows: TGTGCCAGCACCCCGGGCCGATATTATTATAATTCACCCCTCCACTTT.